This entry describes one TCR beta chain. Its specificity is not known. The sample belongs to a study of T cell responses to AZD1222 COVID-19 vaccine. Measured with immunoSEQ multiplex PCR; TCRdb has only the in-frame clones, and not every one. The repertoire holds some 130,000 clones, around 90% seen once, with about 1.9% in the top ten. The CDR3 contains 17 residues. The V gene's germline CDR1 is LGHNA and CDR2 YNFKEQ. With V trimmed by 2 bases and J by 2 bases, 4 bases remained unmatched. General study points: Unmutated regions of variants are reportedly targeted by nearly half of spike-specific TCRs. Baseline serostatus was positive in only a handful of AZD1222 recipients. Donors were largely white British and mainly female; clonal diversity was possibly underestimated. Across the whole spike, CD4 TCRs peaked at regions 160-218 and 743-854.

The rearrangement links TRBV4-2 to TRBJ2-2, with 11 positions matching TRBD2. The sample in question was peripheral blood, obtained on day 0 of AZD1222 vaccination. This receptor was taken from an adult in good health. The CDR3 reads CASSQYLAGGNTGELFF. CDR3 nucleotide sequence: TGTGCCAGCAGCCAATATCTAGCGGGGGGAAACACCGGGGAGCTGTTTTTT.